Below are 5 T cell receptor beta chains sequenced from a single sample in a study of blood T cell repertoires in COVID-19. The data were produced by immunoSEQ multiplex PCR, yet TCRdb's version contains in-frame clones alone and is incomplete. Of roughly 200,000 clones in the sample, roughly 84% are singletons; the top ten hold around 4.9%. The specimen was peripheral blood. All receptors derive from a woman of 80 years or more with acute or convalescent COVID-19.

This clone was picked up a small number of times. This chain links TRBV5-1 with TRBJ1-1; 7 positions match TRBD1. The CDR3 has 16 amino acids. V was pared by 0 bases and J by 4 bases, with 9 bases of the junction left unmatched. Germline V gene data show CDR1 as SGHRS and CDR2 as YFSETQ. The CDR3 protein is CASSLVGAGGITEAFF. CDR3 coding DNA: TGCGCCAGCAGCTTGGTGGGTGCAGGGGGAATCACTGAAGCTTTCTTT.

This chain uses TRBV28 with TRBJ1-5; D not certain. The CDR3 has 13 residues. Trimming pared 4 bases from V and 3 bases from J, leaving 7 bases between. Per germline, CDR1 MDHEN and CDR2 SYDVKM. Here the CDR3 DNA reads TGTGCCAGCAGTTGGGCCTCCAATCAGCCCCAGCATTTT. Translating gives CASSWASNQPQHF.

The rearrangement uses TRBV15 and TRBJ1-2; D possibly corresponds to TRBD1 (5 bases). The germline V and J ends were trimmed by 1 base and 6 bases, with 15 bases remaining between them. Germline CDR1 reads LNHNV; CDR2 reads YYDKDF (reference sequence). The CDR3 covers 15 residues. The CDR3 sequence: CATSRGGEGAHGYTF. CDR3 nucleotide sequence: TGTGCCACCAGCAGAGGCGGGGAAGGGGCTCATGGCTACACCTTC.

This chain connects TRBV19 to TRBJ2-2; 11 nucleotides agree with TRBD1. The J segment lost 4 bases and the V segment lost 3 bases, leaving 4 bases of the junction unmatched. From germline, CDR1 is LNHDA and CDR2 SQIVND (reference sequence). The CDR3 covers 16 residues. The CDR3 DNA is TGTGCCAGTAGTATTCCGGACAGGGGGCTCACCGGGGAGCTGTTTTTT. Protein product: CASSIPDRGLTGELFF.

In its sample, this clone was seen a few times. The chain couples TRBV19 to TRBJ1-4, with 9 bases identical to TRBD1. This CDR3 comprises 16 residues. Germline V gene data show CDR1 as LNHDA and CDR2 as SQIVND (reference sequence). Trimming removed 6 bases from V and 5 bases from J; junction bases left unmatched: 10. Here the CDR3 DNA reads TGTGCCAGTAGCACCCCGCGGGGGACAGGGAATGAAAAACTGTTTTTT. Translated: CASSTPRGTGNEKLFF. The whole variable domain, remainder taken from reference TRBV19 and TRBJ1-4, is DGGITQSPKYLFRKEGQNVTLSCEQNLNHDAMYWYRQDPGQGLRLIYYSQIVNDFQKGDIAEGYSVSREKKESFPLTVTSAQKNPTAFYLCASSTPRGTGNEKLFFGSGTQLSVL.